The sequence of this T cell receptor (beta chain) was determined in a study of shared clonotypes between healthy human individuals (dated by TCRdb to the early 2020s). Study-wide context: A couple of women and a few men aged 18 to 49 years were included in the cohort. To increase sequencing depth and limit assay-specific biases, different laboratories used diverse techniques to prepare libraries and sequence TCR repertoires. Per donor, three plates each were used for CD4 naive and CD4 memory, two for CD8 naive, and one for CD8 memory. Each donor's leukapheresis produced roughly between roughly 0.85 and 10 billion PBMCs. The study deeply sequenced blood TCR repertoires of 5 or 6 healthy adults to estimate repertoire size and the extent of clonotype sharing between individuals. General study outcomes and caveats: Incomplete sequencing was indicated by rarefaction of sorted-subset datasets, despite the large sequencing depth. Only blood was sampled, and tissue TCR repertoires likely differ from those in blood. About 4.5% of naive CD4, 3.5% of naive CD8, approximately 2.2% of memory CD4, and 0.35% to 0.4% of memory CD8 clonotypes were shared across several donors. Naive subsets generally had larger estimated clonotype richness than memory subsets did. Pairwise subsampling led to the expectation that sequencing depth would affect the degree of clonotype sharing among donors. The genetic and exposure-history diversity represented was limited by the small number of donors. Compared with non-shared clonotypes, the clonotypes found in all four sorted-subset donors had higher generation probabilities.

In the case of this clone: Its antigen is unknown. Within one base of it there is no much larger clone, and no base qualities were kept.

For CDR1 and CDR2, the germline V gene lists SNHLY and FYNNEI. The CDR3 numbers 13 residues from cysteine through phenylalanine. Of all the DNA, just the CDR3 is kept, 39 bases in frame from base 1. The junction carries 11 bases between V and J, which are trimmed by 4 bases and 5 bases respectively. Using the deep immunoSEQ assay, TCR CDR3 regions were amplified from genomic DNA by multiplex PCR. Extracted genomic DNA from each cell subset was spread evenly across all wells of several immunoSEQ 96-well plates, with each plate serving as a replicate. Each replicate PCR for sorted subsets received about 210 ng genomic DNA, equal to roughly 30,000 T cell genomes. The purified libraries were quantified using a Qubit 3.0 fluorometer, sized with a Bioanalyzer 2100, and then quantified again using the KAPA Library Quantification kit. Each immunoSEQ 96-well plate was sequenced on its own single-read 150-cycle Illumina NextSeq 550 flow cell. The authors' pipeline ran thus. Because the immunoSEQ output held only junctional sequences and lacked quality scores, the filtering could not match the filtering applied to full-length reads. Sequences were annotated with PyIR, a Python wrapper for IgBLAST v1.9, and V/J genes and CDR3 were assigned using IMGT germline references. Reads were removed for weak V/J assignments (E-value above 1e-6), missing CDR3, stop codons, out-of-frame junctions, or ambiguous translated residues. V3J clonotypes were defined by identical inferred V gene, J gene, and CDR3 amino acid sequence. Percentage overlap between repertoires was computed as shared unique clonotypes divided by the size of the smaller repertoire. RTK rarefaction, the Chao1 estimator, and Recon v2.1 estimates of unobserved clonotypes were used to assess repertoire richness. Generation probabilities were computed with OLGA for all TCRbeta clonotypes obtained by the gDNA method from several donors. TCRdb took over this immuneACCESS table, retaining in-frame rearrangements with V and J assigned. Such tables are incomplete; in checked studies, under half of the missing clones stem from an unresolved V gene, and the remainder is unexplained. Clone size and V and J calls were adopted from that table, with D and trimming inferred from the DNA. Present in this sample are millions of clones, roughly 94% of which were seen just once. The leading ten clones occupy 0.1% to 0.15% of the sample.

The donors were healthy, HIV-negative adults who had no recently reported acute infections or vaccinations. Only Caucasian adults living in Nashville, Tennessee, USA were represented among the donors. CD4+ T cells were enriched through magnetic negative selection, after which naive cells were positively selected on CD45RA and the remaining negative fraction served as the memory subset. Blood was collected by leukapheresis, and PBMCs were isolated by Ficoll-Histopaque density gradient centrifugation and then cryopreserved in liquid nitrogen vapor phase. Analytical flow cytometry was used to check the purity and quantity of each magnetically sorted T cell population. From each sorted fraction, genomic DNA was isolated and quantified by UV absorbance on a Nanodrop 2000c.

In this chain, TRBV2 is recombined with TRBJ2-5, and possibly TRBD1, on 5 matching bases. The TCR originated in a man aged 18 to 29 in good health. Source material: naive CD4+ T cells sorted from blood. Reading the label with the study, this specimen's cell subset or site is: CD45RA+ positively selected. The nucleotide sequence is given as TGTGCCAGCAGTGCCCATAGGGGCGAGACCCAGTACTTC. The translation is CASSAHRGETQYF.